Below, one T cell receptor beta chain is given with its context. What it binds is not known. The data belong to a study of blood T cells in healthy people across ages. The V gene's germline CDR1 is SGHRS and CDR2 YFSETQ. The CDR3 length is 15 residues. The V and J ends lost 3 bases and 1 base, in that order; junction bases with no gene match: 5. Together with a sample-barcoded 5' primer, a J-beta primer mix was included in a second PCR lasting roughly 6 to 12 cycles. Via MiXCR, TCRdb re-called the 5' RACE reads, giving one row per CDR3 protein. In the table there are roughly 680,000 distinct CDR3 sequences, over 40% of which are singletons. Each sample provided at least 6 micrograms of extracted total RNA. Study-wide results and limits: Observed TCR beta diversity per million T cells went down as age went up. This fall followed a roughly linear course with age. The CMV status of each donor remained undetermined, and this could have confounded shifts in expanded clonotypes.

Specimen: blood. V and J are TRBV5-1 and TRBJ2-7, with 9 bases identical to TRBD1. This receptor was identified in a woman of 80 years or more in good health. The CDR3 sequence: CASSSDRGGSYEQYF. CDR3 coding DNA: TGCGCCAGCAGCTCGGACAGGGGTGGATCCTACGAGCAGTACTTC. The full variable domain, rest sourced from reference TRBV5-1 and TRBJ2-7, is KAGVTQTPRYLIKTRGQQVTLSCSPISGHRSVSWYQQTPGQGLQFLFEYFSETQRNKGNFPGRFSGRQFSNSRSEMNVSTLELGDSALYLCASSSDRGGSYEQYFGPGTRLTVT.